Following are 32 T cell receptor beta chains from one sample sequenced in a study of blood T cell repertoires in COVID-19. Repertoires were generated with immunoSEQ multiplex PCR, while TCRdb's copy carries only in-frame clones and drops some. The table has 95,000 to 110,000 clones, about 91% seen once; the top ten hold approximately 6.2%. The material sequenced was peripheral blood. The receptors originated from a middle-aged man with active or convalescent COVID-19.

The chain combines TRBV2 with TRBJ2-4; 7 nucleotides align to TRBD1. The CDR3 is 16 amino acids. Trimming removed 5 bases from V and 1 base from J; junction bases left unmatched: 8. Germline V gives CDR1 SNHLY, CDR2 FYNNEI. CDR3 loop: CASSSQTGIAKNIQYF. The CDR3 DNA sequence: TGTGCCAGCAGTAGCCAGACAGGGATCGCCAAAAACATTCAGTACTTC.

The CDR3 nucleotides are TGTGCCAGCAAACCGGGACTAGAGGCGGATGAGCAGTTCTTC. The encoded protein is CASKPGLEADEQFF. The rearrangement joins TRBV6-4 to TRBJ2-1, with TRBD2 matching 8 bases. There are 14 residues in the CDR3. The ends lost 7 bases at V and 8 bases at J; junction bases unmatched: 10. In germline, CDR1 is MRHNA, CDR2 SNTAGT.

The V call is TRBV6-5, the J call TRBJ2-7; D might be TRBD2 (5 bases). Trimming took 7 bases from V and 1 from J, leaving 14 bases between them. There are 14 residues in the CDR3. Germline values: CDR1 MNHEY, CDR2 SVGAGI. The CDR3 loop is CASKWSGPSYEQYF. The DNA for the CDR3 is TGTGCCAGCAAGTGGAGCGGCCCTTCCTACGAGCAGTACTTC.

The chain links TRBV5-4 to TRBJ1-6; D is unclear. CDR3 length: 12 amino acids. Trimming left V 0 bases short and J 7 bases short, with 2 bases between. Germline CDR1 SGHNT, CDR2 YYREEE (reference sequence). The CDR3 DNA reads as TGTGCCAGCAGCTTGGCGAATTCACCCCTCCACTTT. This translates into CASSLANSPLHF.

CDR3: CASSYSTFEKGYEQYF. The CDR3 bases are TGTGCCAGCAGTTACTCGACGTTCGAGAAGGGGTACGAGCAGTACTTC. This sequence joins TRBV6-6 and TRBJ2-7; D might be TRBD1 (5 bases). The ends were cut back, 0 bases at V and 4 bases at J, with 16 bases in the middle. The CDR3 spans 16 residues. Germline loops: CDR1 MNHNY, CDR2 SVGAGI (reference sequence).

This chain connects TRBV10-3 to TRBJ1-2, with unresolved D. Germline-derived CDR1 and CDR2 are ENHRY and SYGVKD. Deletions cut 2 bases from V and 5 bases from J, with 12 bases between. The CDR3 is 14 residues long. CDR3: CAISEGTQLYGYTF. DNA of the CDR3: TGTGCCATCAGTGAGGGCACACAGCTATATGGCTACACCTTC.

This clone was counted once. The V gene is TRBV25-1, the J gene TRBJ2-3, with D maybe TRBD2 (5 bases). Deletions cut 3 bases from V and 0 bases from J, with 13 bases between. Germline CDR1 MGHDK, CDR2 SYGVNS. CDR3 length: 16 amino acids. CDR3 loop: CASSDGEIRSTDTQYF. The CDR3 DNA is TGTGCCAGCAGTGATGGGGAGATCCGGAGCACAGATACGCAGTATTTT.

The rearrangement links TRBV19 to TRBJ1-4, with D possibly being TRBD1 (5 bases). With 8 bases removed from V and 0 bases from J, the gap between germline ends came to 19 bases. From germline, CDR1 is LNHDA and CDR2 SQIVND (reference sequence). CDR3 length: 17 amino acids. CDR3 region: CASSTAYPLATNEKLFF. Written as DNA, the CDR3 is TGTGCCAGTTCGACAGCGTACCCCCTTGCAACTAATGAAAAACTGTTTTTT.

This sequence joins TRBV5-1 and TRBJ2-3; 9 nucleotides agree with TRBD2. This CDR3 is built from 14 residues. The ends lost 4 bases at V and 2 bases at J; junction bases unmatched: 2. The germline V gene has CDR1 SGHRS and CDR2 YFSETQ. This chain's CDR3 is CASSLGLATDTQYF. In nucleotides, the CDR3 is TGCGCCAGCAGCCTGGGACTAGCCACAGATACGCAGTATTTT.

The chain uses TRBV28 and TRBJ1-2; D call uncertain. CDR3 length: 13 amino acids. V dropped 6 bases and J dropped 1 base, with 9 bases sitting between them. Germline V lookup: CDR1 MDHEN, CDR2 SYDVKM. CDR3 sequence reads: CASSPGSNYGYTF. For the CDR3, the DNA is TGTGCCAGCAGCCCGGGAAGTAACTATGGCTACACCTTC.

In this sample, this clone turned up a few times. The rearrangement uses TRBV7-2 and TRBJ1-2; TRBD1 aligns across 10 bases. This CDR3 is 16 amino acids long. V was pared by 1 base and J by 2 bases, with 4 bases of the junction left unmatched. Germline assignment: CDR1 SGHTA and CDR2 FQGNSA. CDR3 residues: CASSLGGTGANYGYTF. Written as DNA, the CDR3 is TGTGCCAGCAGCTTAGGAGGGACAGGGGCGAACTATGGCTACACCTTC.

The chain couples TRBV27 to TRBJ2-7, with a tentative D call TRBD2 (7 bases). The V end lost 2 bases, the J end lost 3 bases, and 14 bases lay between the germline ends. This CDR3 is 15 amino acids long. The germline V gene encodes CDR1 MNHEY and CDR2 SMNVEV (reference sequence). CDR3 nucleotides: TGTGCCAGCAGTTTAACTCGGGGAGGGGGCTACGAGCAGTACTTC. This translates into CASSLTRGGGYEQYF.

The chain employs TRBV5-1 and TRBJ1-1; TRBD1 aligns across 11 bases. Germline CDR1 reads SGHRS; CDR2 reads YFSETQ. V was clipped by 4 bases and J by 6 bases; unmatched bases: 5. This CDR3 comprises 14 residues. The chain's CDR3 is CASSRGQGEPEAFF. The CDR3 DNA follows: TGCGCCAGCAGCAGGGGACAGGGGGAGCCTGAAGCTTTCTTT.

The genes are TRBV24-1 and TRBJ2-1; 7 bases fit TRBD1. This CDR3 has 16 amino acids. The germline V gene has CDR1 KGHDR and CDR2 SFDVKD. V was pared by 4 bases and J by 0 bases, with 5 bases of the junction left unmatched. The CDR3 sequence: CATSEWDSSSYNEQFF. CDR3 sequence (DNA): TGTGCCACCAGTGAGTGGGACAGTAGCTCCTACAATGAGCAGTTCTTC.

V usage is TRBV19 and J usage is TRBJ1-1, with D hard to call. Deletions cut 6 bases from V and 0 bases from J, with 11 bases between. The germline V gene has CDR1 LNHDA and CDR2 SQIVND (reference sequence). The CDR3 spans 14 residues. The CDR3 spells CASRSTSMNTEAFF. For the CDR3, the DNA is TGTGCCAGTAGGTCGACAAGCATGAACACTGAAGCTTTCTTT. Drawing the rest from reference TRBV19 and TRBJ1-1, the complete variable domain is DGGITQSPKYLFRKEGQNVTLSCEQNLNHDAMYWYRQDPGQGLRLIYYSQIVNDFQKGDIAEGYSVSREKKESFPLTVTSAQKNPTAFYLCASRSTSMNTEAFFGQGTRLTVV.

The rearrangement uses TRBV28 and TRBJ2-2; a weak D match, TRBD2 (5 bases). CDR3 length equals 16 residues. Germline CDR1 is MDHEN and CDR2 is SYDVKM. Trimming took off 4 bases at V and 3 bases at J, with 15 bases between the two ends. The CDR3 nucleotides are TGTGCCAGCAGTTCCCCCGGAGCGGAGTACACCGGGGAGCTGTTTTTT. Amino acids: CASSSPGAEYTGELFF.

The chain links TRBV5-1 to TRBJ2-1; 8 nucleotides match TRBD2. Trimming cost V 0 bases and J 7 bases; bases outside gene matches: 6. This CDR3 region has 15 residues. The germline V gene encodes CDR1 SGHRS and CDR2 YFSETQ. Here the CDR3 reads CASSLDGREWNEQFF. DNA for the CDR3: TGCGCCAGCAGCTTGGACGGGAGGGAGTGGAATGAGCAGTTCTTC.

This clone was found once. This chain connects TRBV7-2 to TRBJ1-4; 7 bases fit TRBD1. With 5 bases clipped from V and 5 bases from J, the junction kept 8 bases outside the gene matches. The CDR3 runs 15 residues. CDR1 and CDR2 (germline): SGHTA, FQGNSA. CDR3 DNA sequence: TGTGCCAGCAGCCCTGGACAGGTGAAGAATGAAAAACTGTTTTTT. The encoded protein is CASSPGQVKNEKLFF.

The genes are TRBV3-1 (or the pseudogene TRBV3-2) and TRBJ1-5; 7 bases are a match to TRBD1. The CDR3 extends over 13 amino acids. Germline-derived CDR1 and CDR2 are LGHDT and YNNKEL (reference sequence). V shed 3 bases and J 7 bases; nucleotides not matched to a gene: 3. The CDR3 sequence: CASSHRGGQPQHF. CDR3 sequence (DNA): TGTGCCAGCAGCCACCGAGGGGGCCAGCCCCAGCATTTT.

The V gene is TRBV19, the J gene TRBJ1-2; 7 bases line up with TRBD1. The germline V gene has CDR1 LNHDA and CDR2 SQIVND (reference sequence). The J segment lost 4 bases and the V segment lost 5 bases, leaving 13 bases of the junction unmatched. The CDR3 consists of 16 residues. For the CDR3, the DNA is TGTGCCAGTAGTCGCCTGGGACAGCTTCCCTCCTATGGCTACACCTTC. This gives the protein CASSRLGQLPSYGYTF.

This clone occurred once. The CDR3 DNA sequence: TGTGCCAGCAGCACGGGGTACAATGAGCAGTTCTTC. Protein sequence: CASSTGYNEQFF. V and J are TRBV27 and TRBJ2-1, with D possibly matching TRBD2 (5 bases). CDR1 is MNHEY and CDR2 is SMNVEV in the germline V gene (reference sequence). The CDR3 consists of 12 residues. The V end was cut by 6 bases, the J end by 4 bases, with 7 bases between.

This chain connects TRBV2 to TRBJ1-4, with 11 bases lining up with TRBD1. Per the germline V gene, CDR1 is SNHLY and CDR2 is FYNNEI. The CDR3 loop spans 14 amino acids. With V trimmed by 5 bases and J by 10 bases, 6 bases remained unmatched. As DNA, the CDR3 is TGTGCCAGCAGTCTCACCGGGACAGGGGGAAAACTGTTTTTT. Protein: CASSLTGTGGKLFF.

V is TRBV7-9 and J is TRBJ2-7, with 10 nucleotides matching TRBD2. The J segment lost 3 bases and the V segment lost 4 bases, leaving 6 bases of the junction unmatched. The germline CDR1 and CDR2 sequences are SEHNR and FQNEAQ (reference sequence). This CDR3 is 15 amino acids long. The CDR3 DNA sequence: TGTGCCAGCAGCTCTCCGGGACTAGCGAACTACGAGCAGTACTTC. It yields the protein CASSSPGLANYEQYF.

The rearrangement joins TRBV24-1 to TRBJ2-3; tentative D call: TRBD1 (5 bases). V dropped 4 bases and J dropped 0 bases, with 10 bases sitting between them. CDR3 length: 15 amino acids. Germline loops: CDR1 KGHDR, CDR2 SFDVKD. CDR3 sequence reads: CATSEWQGSTDTQYF. The CDR3 DNA follows: TGTGCCACCAGTGAATGGCAGGGAAGCACAGATACGCAGTATTTT.

This clone is deemed medium-sized (0.01 to 0.1%). The J gene is TRBJ2-1, the V gene TRBV27; TRBD1 agrees at 8 bases. Germline lookup yields CDR1 MNHEY and CDR2 SMNVEV (reference sequence). The trim removed 3 bases at V and 4 bases at J, leaving 5 bases unmatched. The CDR3 extends over 15 amino acids. CDR3 residues: CASSFQGARYNEQFF. In DNA, the CDR3 is TGTGCCAGCAGTTTTCAGGGGGCGAGATACAATGAGCAGTTCTTC.

This rearrangement joins TRBV4-1 to TRBJ2-2; possibly TRBD2 for D (5 bases). The CDR3 runs to 18 residues. CDR1 and CDR2 from the germline V gene are MGHRA and YSYEKL. V dropped 0 bases and J dropped 2 bases, with 16 bases sitting between them. The CDR3 coding sequence is TGCGCCAGCAGCCAAGAAGAAGGTCTAGCTCTTAACACCGGGGAGCTGTTTTTT. The encoded protein is CASSQEEGLALNTGELFF.

In this sample, this clone turned up once. The chain couples TRBV28 to TRBJ2-3; D is perhaps TRBD2 (6 bases). Trimming removed 6 bases at V and 4 bases at J, with 14 bases between. The V gene's germline CDR1 is MDHEN and CDR2 SYDVKM. This CDR3 is 14 amino acids long. The CDR3: CASRRLVAPDTQYF. CDR3 in DNA: TGTGCCAGCAGGCGACTAGTGGCCCCAGATACGCAGTATTTT.

The rearrangement joins TRBV14 to TRBJ2-1, with D possibly matching TRBD1 (7 bases). The V and J ends lost 0 bases and 4 bases respectively, with 13 bases between them. Germline values: CDR1 SGHDN, CDR2 FVKESK. The CDR3 is 16 residues long. The CDR3 bases are TGTGCCAGCAGCCAAGATCCGGGGGACAGTTACAATGAGCAGTTCTTC. It yields the protein CASSQDPGDSYNEQFF.

The CDR3: CASSQADRFNNEQFF. CDR3 DNA: TGTGCCAGCAGCCAAGCGGACAGGTTCAACAATGAGCAGTTCTTC. V and J are TRBV3-1 (or the pseudogene TRBV3-2) and TRBJ2-1; 7 bases are shared with TRBD1. CDR3 length: 15 residues. Unmatched junction bases numbered 5, after V lost 1 base and J lost 5 bases. Germline V gene lookup returns CDR1 LGHDT and CDR2 YNNKEL (reference sequence).

The rearrangement joins TRBV19 to TRBJ1-2; unclear D gene. The germline CDR1 and CDR2 sequences are LNHDA and SQIVND (reference sequence). This CDR3 comprises 15 residues. V lost 6 bases and J lost 5, with 19 bases in between. The CDR3 is CASRPTERRVYGYTF. In DNA, the CDR3 is TGTGCCAGTAGGCCCACCGAGCGGAGGGTATATGGCTACACCTTC. The variable domain in full, completed from reference TRBV19 and TRBJ1-2, reads DGGITQSPKYLFRKEGQNVTLSCEQNLNHDAMYWYRQDPGQGLRLIYYSQIVNDFQKGDIAEGYSVSREKKESFPLTVTSAQKNPTAFYLCASRPTERRVYGYTFGSGTRLTVV.

The rearrangement joins TRBV28 to TRBJ2-2; 7 bases match TRBD2. Germline V gene data show CDR1 as MDHEN and CDR2 as SYDVKM. With V trimmed by 4 bases and J by 6 bases, 11 bases remained unmatched. This CDR3 has 16 residues. CDR3: CASSSPWGRAPGELFF. The CDR3 DNA reads as TGTGCCAGCAGTTCCCCGTGGGGGAGGGCCCCCGGGGAGCTGTTTTTT. Variable domain in full (rest from reference TRBV28 and TRBJ2-2): DVKVTQSSRYLVKRTGEKVFLECVQDMDHENMFWYRQDPGLGLRLIYFSYDVKMKEKGDIPEGYSVSREKKERFSLILESASTNQTSMYLCASSSPWGRAPGELFFGEGSRLTVL.

The chain's CDR3 is CASSGGGTEYGYTF. The CDR3 DNA reads TGCGCCAGCAGCGGCGGGGGGACGGAGTATGGCTACACCTTC. The chain combines TRBV5-1 with TRBJ1-2, with a tentative D call TRBD1 (5 bases). CDR1 is SGHRS, CDR2 YFSETQ, per germline. The V gene lost 4 bases and the J gene lost 5 bases, with 15 bases spanning the gap. The CDR3 has 14 amino acids.